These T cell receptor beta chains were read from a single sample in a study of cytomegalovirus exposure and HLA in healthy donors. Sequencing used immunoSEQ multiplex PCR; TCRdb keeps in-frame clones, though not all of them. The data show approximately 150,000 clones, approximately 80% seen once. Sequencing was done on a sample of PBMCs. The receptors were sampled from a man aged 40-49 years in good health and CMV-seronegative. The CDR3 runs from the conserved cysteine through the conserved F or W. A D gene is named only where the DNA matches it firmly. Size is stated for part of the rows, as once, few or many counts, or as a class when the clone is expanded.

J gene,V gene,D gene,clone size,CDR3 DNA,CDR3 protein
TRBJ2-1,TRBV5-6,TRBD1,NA,TGTGCCAGCAGCGGTGGGACAGGGGCGAGATACAATGAGCAGTTCTTC,CASSGGTGARYNEQFF
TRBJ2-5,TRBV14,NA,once,TGTGCCAGCAGCCAAGTCGGAGGGTGGGAGACCCAGTACTTC,CASSQVGGWETQYF
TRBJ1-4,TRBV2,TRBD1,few,TGTGCCAGTAAGCCGACCGGACAGGACACCGAAAAACTGTTTTTT,CASKPTGQDTEKLFF
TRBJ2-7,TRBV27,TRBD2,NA,TGTGCCAGCAGTTCCCTGACACTAGCGGGAGCACAAGAGCAGTACTTC,CASSSLTLAGAQEQYF
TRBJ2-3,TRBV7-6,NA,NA,TGTGCCAGCAGCTTAGCAGTGTGGGGGCCTAAAGATACGCAGTATTTT,CASSLAVWGPKDTQYF
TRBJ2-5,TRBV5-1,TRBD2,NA,TGCGCCAGCAGCCCGGGACTAGCGGGAGTAGTTCAGGAGACCCAGTACTTC,CASSPGLAGVVQETQYF
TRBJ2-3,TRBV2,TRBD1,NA,TGTGCCAGCAGTGTCCTAAGGGACAGGGGGTCAGATACGCAGTATTTT,CASSVLRDRGSDTQYF
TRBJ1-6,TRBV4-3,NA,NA,TGCGCCAGCAGCCAAGAGTCGGCAGGGCTATTTAATTCACCCCTCCACTTT,CASSQESAGLFNSPLHF
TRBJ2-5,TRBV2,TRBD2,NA,TGTGCCAGCAGGCGGGGTGGCGGGGGGGAAGAGACCCAGTACTTC,CASRRGGGGEETQYF
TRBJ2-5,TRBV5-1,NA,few,TGCGCCAGCAGCTTCATAGGGAGAGAGACCCAGTACTTC,CASSFIGRETQYF
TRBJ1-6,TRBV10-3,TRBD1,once,TGTGCCATCAGTGAGTCGAGAATGAAAAATGGTCCTGCAGGGGGCTCCTATAATTCACCCCTCCACTTT,CAISESRMKNGPAGGSYNSPLHF
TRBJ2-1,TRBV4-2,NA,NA,TGTGCCAGCAGCCAAGAGGACGGGGATCCTTACAATGAGCAGTTCTTC,CASSQEDGDPYNEQFF
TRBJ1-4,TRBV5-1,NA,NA,TGCGCCAGCAGCCAAGGACAGACCCCTGGGAAACTGTTTTTT,CASSQGQTPGKLFF
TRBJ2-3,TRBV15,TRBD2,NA,TGTGCCACCAGCAGAGAGGCGGGGGTCCCCACAGATACGCAGTATTTT,CATSREAGVPTDTQYF
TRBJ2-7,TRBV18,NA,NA,TGTGCCAGCTCACCGGGCTCTTTAGAGCAGTACTTC,CASSPGSLEQYF
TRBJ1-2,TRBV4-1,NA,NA,TGCGCCAGCAGCCCTGGGGTAGGGGACTATGGCTACACCTTC,CASSPGVGDYGYTF
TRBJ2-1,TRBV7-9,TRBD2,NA,TGTGCCAGCAGCTTAGGGACTAGCGGGAAGAATGAGCAGTTCTTC,CASSLGTSGKNEQFF
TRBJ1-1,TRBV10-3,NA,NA,TGTGCCATCAGTGACCGTGGGGGCGACACTGAAGCTTTCTTT,CAISDRGGDTEAFF
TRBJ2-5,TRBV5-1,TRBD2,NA,TGCGCCAGCAGCTTGGCCGGGACTAGCCAAGAGACCCAGTACTTC,CASSLAGTSQETQYF
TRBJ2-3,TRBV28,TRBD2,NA,TGTGCCAGCAGTCCCCTGCTAGCGGGAGGGCCGCACCTCTCCGATACGCAGTATTTT,CASSPLLAGGPHLSDTQYF
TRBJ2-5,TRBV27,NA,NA,TGTGCCAGCAGAACAGGGTGGGGGGGAGAGACCCAGTACTTC,CASRTGWGGETQYF
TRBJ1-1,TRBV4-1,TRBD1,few,TGCGCCAGCAGCCACAACAGGGGCATGAACACTGAAGCTTTCTTT,CASSHNRGMNTEAFF
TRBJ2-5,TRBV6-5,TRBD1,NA,TGTGCCAGCAGTTACTCGGACAGGGGAAAGACCCAGTACTTC,CASSYSDRGKTQYF
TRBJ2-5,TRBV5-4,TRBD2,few,TGTGCCAGCAGCTCAGGACTAGCGGGAATAGAGACCCAGTACTTC,CASSSGLAGIETQYF
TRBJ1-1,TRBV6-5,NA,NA,TGTGCCAGCAGTTACGCGAGTGGCACTGAAGCTTTCTTT,CASSYASGTEAFF
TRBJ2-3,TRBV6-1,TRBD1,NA,TGTGCCAGCACGACAGGGGGCGGGACAGATACGCAGTATTTT,CASTTGGGTDTQYF
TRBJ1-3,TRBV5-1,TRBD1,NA,TGCGCCAGCAGCTTTGAACCGGGACAGGGAAACACCATATATTTT,CASSFEPGQGNTIYF
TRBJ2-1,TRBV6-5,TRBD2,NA,TGTGCCACCCAGCGCGCGGGAGGGATCATGAATGAGCAGTTCTTC,CATQRAGGIMNEQFF
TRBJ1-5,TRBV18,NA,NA,TGTGCCAGCCGCCCGACAGCTAGCAATCAGCCCCAGCATTTT,CASRPTASNQPQHF
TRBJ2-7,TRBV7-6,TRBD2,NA,TGTGCCAGCAGCTTAGGGTCAAGCGGGGGGATCGCCTACGAGCAGTACTTC,CASSLGSSGGIAYEQYF
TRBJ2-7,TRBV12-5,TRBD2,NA,TGTGCTAGTGGTTTGAGAACTAGCGGGGCGATCGAGCAGTACTTC,CASGLRTSGAIEQYF
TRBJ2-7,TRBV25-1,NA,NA,TGTGCCAGCAGTCTCCAGGGATGGGGTCACGAGCAGTACTTC,CASSLQGWGHEQYF
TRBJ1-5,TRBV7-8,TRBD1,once,TGTGCCAGCAGCCCTGAGGACAGGATACTCAATCAGCCCCAGCATTTT,CASSPEDRILNQPQHF
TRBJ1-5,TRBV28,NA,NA,TGTGCCAGCAGTTTAATTGGCAGTTTTGATAGCAATCAGCCCCAGCATTTT,CASSLIGSFDSNQPQHF
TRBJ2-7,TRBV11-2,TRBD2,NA,TGTGCCAGCAGCTTAGCCCCCGGGGAGGGTGCAGACTACGAGCAGTACTTC,CASSLAPGEGADYEQYF
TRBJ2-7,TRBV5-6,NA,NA,TGTGCCAGCAGCTCAGTAGGGGCCTACGAGCAGTACTTC,CASSSVGAYEQYF
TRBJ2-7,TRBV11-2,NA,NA,TGTGCCAGCAGCCGGGACACACCCTACGAGCAGTACTTC,CASSRDTPYEQYF
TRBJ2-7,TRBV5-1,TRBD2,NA,TGCGCCAGCAGCTTGACGCTAGCGGGAGCGACCGAGCAGTACTTC,CASSLTLAGATEQYF
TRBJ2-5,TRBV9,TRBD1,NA,TGTGCCAGCAGCGTAGCGGGACAGTACCAAGAGACCCAGTACTTC,CASSVAGQYQETQYF
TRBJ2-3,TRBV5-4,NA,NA,TGTGCCAGCAGCTTGGGAGGGAGTACAGATACGCAGTATTTT,CASSLGGSTDTQYF
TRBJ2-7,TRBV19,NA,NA,TGTGCCAGTAGTATCGCAGTATCCTACGAGCAGTACTTC,CASSIAVSYEQYF
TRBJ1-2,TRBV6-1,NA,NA,TGTGCCAGCAGTGAGGGGCTTCACGGCTCTTCCTATGGCTACACCTTC,CASSEGLHGSSYGYTF
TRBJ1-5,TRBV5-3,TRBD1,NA,TGTGCCAGAAGCGCGCCGGGACAGGGGCTAACCTTCTATCAGCCCCAGCATTTT,CARSAPGQGLTFYQPQHF
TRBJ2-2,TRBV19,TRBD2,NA,TGTGCCAGTAGCGGGACTATCACCGGGGAGCTGTTTTTT,CASSGTITGELFF
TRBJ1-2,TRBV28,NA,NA,TGTGCCAGCAGCACTCATGGGGGGGCCACCTATGGCTACACCTTC,CASSTHGGATYGYTF
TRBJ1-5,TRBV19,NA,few,TGTGCCAGTAGTATAACGGTTAGCAATCAGCCCCAGCATTTT,CASSITVSNQPQHF